One sample yielded the 17 T cell receptor beta chains listed below, sequenced in a study of T-cell memory formation after mild COVID-19 (TCRdb year 2021). Library preparation used 5' RACE. TCRdb records Illumina NovaSeq 6000 as the sequencer. Using fastp trimming at Q25 and MiXCR clonotype assembly, TCRdb reanalyzed the public sequencing data and kept in-frame beta chains. Here each entry gathers all rows of one CDR3 protein and keeps the most common genes and DNA. For this sample there are about 14,000 distinct CDR3 sequences; around 15% appear just once. The top ten clones comprise under 60% of the sample. Sequenced: PBMCs or a T cell subset sorted from them (not recorded which). Source of these receptors: a young man who had mild COVID-19 (a few samples of this study predate the infection). The sample titles of this study are shuffled in the database, so cell type and time point are left out; the donor was told from shared clones.

This clonotype occurred many times. The chain employs TRBV3-1 and TRBJ2-5; D not resolved. The V end was cut by 0 bases, the J end by 5 bases, with 4 bases between. CDR1 LGHDT and CDR2 YNNKEL come from the germline V gene (reference sequence). This CDR3 has 12 residues. The CDR3 spells CASSQDWETQYF. DNA for the CDR3: TGTGCCAGCAGCCAAGATTGGGAGACCCAGTACTTC.

The chain has TRBV6-5 and TRBJ2-7; either TRBD1 or TRBD2 may fit D (6 bases each). Trimming left V 6 bases short and J 12 bases short, with 12 bases between. The germline CDR1 and CDR2 sequences are MNHEY and SVGAGI. The CDR3 loop spans 10 amino acids. Here the CDR3 DNA reads TGTGCCAGCAGACGGGGGCGTTGGTACTTC. Protein: CASRRGRWYF.

This clonotype was detected ten times or more. This chain uses TRBV12-3 or TRBV12-4 with TRBJ2-1; weak D call: TRBD1 (5 bases). V lost 6 bases and J 2 bases, leaving 14 bases between the germline ends. This CDR3 comprises 15 residues. The CDR3 spells CASSSDSFPYNEQFF. CDR3 in DNA: TGTGCCAGCAGCTCCGACAGTTTTCCCTACAATGAGCAGTTCTTC.

This clonotype was recorded a few times. This rearrangement joins TRBV2 to TRBJ2-3; no clear D gene. CDR1 is SNHLY, CDR2 FYNNEI, per germline. V lost 1 base, J lost 5 bases, and 4 bases lay in between. The length of the CDR3 is 12 residues. The CDR3 region has the DNA TGTGCCAGCAGTGAAGGGGTAGATACGCAGTATTTT. Its protein is CASSEGVDTQYF.

This clonotype was seen ten or more times. DNA of the CDR3: TGCGCCAGCAGCTCCTACGGGACTAGGAGGAAAGATACGCAGTATTTT. Protein product: CASSSYGTRRKDTQYF. The gene calls are TRBV5-1 and TRBJ2-3; 8 nucleotides align to TRBD2. Germline-derived CDR1 and CDR2 are SGHRS and YFSETQ. The trim removed 3 bases at V and 5 bases at J, leaving 11 bases unmatched. CDR3 length: 16 amino acids.

This clonotype was recorded at least ten times. The CDR3: CASSLGLGPSYEQYF. The CDR3 DNA reads as TGTGCCAGCAGCTTAGGCCTCGGGCCCTCCTACGAGCAGTACTTC. The gene calls are TRBV13 and TRBJ2-7; no clear D gene. Trimming shortened V by 0 bases and J by 0 bases, and 9 bases separated the two germline ends. CDR1 and CDR2 (germline): PRHDT, FYEKMQ (reference sequence). The CDR3 spans 15 residues.

This clonotype appeared many times. The genes are TRBV27 and TRBJ2-1, with a possible D match to TRBD2 (6 bases). Trimming left V 3 bases short and J 4 bases short, with 10 bases between. CDR1 and CDR2 (germline): MNHEY, SMNVEV (reference sequence). This CDR3 region has 14 residues. CDR3 sequence: CASSLGLQYNEQFF. CDR3 DNA: TGTGCCAGCAGTTTGGGACTGCAATACAATGAGCAGTTCTTC.

There are a few counts of this clonotype. The V and J genes are TRBV6-2 or TRBV6-3 and TRBJ2-7; no clear D gene. The CDR3 is 16 residues long. Trimming removed 0 bases at V and 3 bases at J, with 15 bases between. Germline loops: CDR1 MNHEY, CDR2 SVGEGT. CDR3 bases: TGTGCCAGCAGTTACTCGATGGCAGCATACTACTACGAGCAGTACGTC. It specifies CASSYSMAAYYYEQYV.

The V and J genes are TRBV9 and TRBJ2-1; 8 bases align to TRBD1. The CDR3 totals 15 residues. Germline V gives CDR1 SGDLS, CDR2 YYNGEE. The junction had 5 bases not matched to a gene; V was cut back by 0 bases and J by 6 bases. The DNA for the CDR3 is TGTGCCAGCAGCGTAGTGGACAGGGCAGGCAATGAGCAGTTCTTC. This codes for CASSVVDRAGNEQFF.

This clonotype was observed a handful of times. The chain couples TRBV15 to TRBJ1-2; 9 nucleotides line up with TRBD1. The CDR3 has 18 residues. Germline V gene sequence: CDR1 LNHNV, CDR2 YYDKDF (reference sequence). J gave up 4 bases and V 0 bases, and 12 bases lay outside the gene matches. CDR3 coding DNA: TGTGCCACCAGCAGAGAGGATATACAGGGGGCGCGGGGCTATGGCTACACCTTC. Translating gives CATSREDIQGARGYGYTF.

This clonotype was picked up many times. Germline is not matched at one junction end, which may reflect a read error. The rearrangement uses TRBV7-9 and TRBJ1-2; tentatively, D is TRBD1 (6 bases). The germline gives CDR1 SEHNR, CDR2 FQNEAQ (reference sequence). There are 14 residues in the CDR3. The CDR3 DNA is TGTGCCAGCAGCTTTTGGGGGGCCCCCTATGACTACACCTTC. It specifies CASSFWGAPYDYTF.

The rearrangement joins TRBV5-1 to TRBJ2-7, with D possibly being TRBD1 or TRBD2 (5 bases each). CDR1 is SGHRS, CDR2 YFSETQ, per germline. The V and J ends lost 1 base and 1 base respectively, with 12 bases between them. This CDR3 comprises 15 residues. The CDR3 nucleotides are TGCGCCAGCAGCTTGCAGCCTGGGGGTTCCTACGAGCAGTACGTC. Translating it yields CASSLQPGGSYEQYV.

This clonotype came up many times. This chain joins TRBV7-2 and TRBJ1-2; TRBD1 agrees at 7 bases. This CDR3 has 13 amino acids. The J segment lost 8 bases and the V segment lost 5 bases, leaving 8 bases of the junction unmatched. Germline V gene lookup returns CDR1 SGHTA and CDR2 FQGNSA. CDR3 bases: TGTGCCAGCAGCCAGACAGGGTGGGAGGGCTACACCTTC. Amino acid sequence: CASSQTGWEGYTF.

The genes are TRBV23-1 and TRBJ2-5; 9 nucleotides line up with TRBD1. TRBV23-1 is an ORF; its function is uncertain. The CDR3 runs to 15 residues. Losses at the gene ends were 10 bases for V and 5 bases for J; bases not matched to a gene: 14. The CDR3, as DNA: TGCGCCAACCACAGGGGGCGCCTTACCGGGGAGACCCAGTACTTC. This encodes CANHRGRLTGETQYF.

The rearrangement uses TRBV5-1 and TRBJ2-4; 8 positions agree with TRBD2. The CDR3 spans 16 residues. V shed 4 bases, J shed 1 base, and the junction held 7 bases outside the gene matches. Germline assignment: CDR1 SGHRS and CDR2 YFSETQ. The CDR3 nucleotides read TGCGCCAGCAGCCCCGTTGGCGGGGGGGCCAAAAACATTCAGTACTTC. The encoded protein is CASSPVGGGAKNIQYF.

This clonotype showed up just a few times. This chain joins TRBV4-1 and TRBJ1-5; tentative D call: TRBD1 (5 bases). V lost 5 bases to trimming and J lost 2 bases, with 13 bases between them. The CDR3 spans 15 residues. In germline, CDR1 is MGHRA, CDR2 YSYEKL. The CDR3 DNA sequence: TGCGCCAGCAGCGGAAAATGGGGCGGCAATCAGCCCCAGCATTTT. Its protein is CASSGKWGGNQPQHF.

This clonotype occurred many times. The rearrangement links TRBV9 to TRBJ1-1; a possible D gene is TRBD1 (6 bases). V lost 0 bases to trimming and J lost 1 base, with 13 bases between them. The CDR3 is made up of 16 amino acids. Germline CDR1 SGDLS, CDR2 YYNGEE. CDR3: CASSVVSWTANTEAFF. CDR3 coding DNA: TGTGCCAGCAGCGTAGTTTCCTGGACAGCGAACACTGAAGCTTTCTTT.